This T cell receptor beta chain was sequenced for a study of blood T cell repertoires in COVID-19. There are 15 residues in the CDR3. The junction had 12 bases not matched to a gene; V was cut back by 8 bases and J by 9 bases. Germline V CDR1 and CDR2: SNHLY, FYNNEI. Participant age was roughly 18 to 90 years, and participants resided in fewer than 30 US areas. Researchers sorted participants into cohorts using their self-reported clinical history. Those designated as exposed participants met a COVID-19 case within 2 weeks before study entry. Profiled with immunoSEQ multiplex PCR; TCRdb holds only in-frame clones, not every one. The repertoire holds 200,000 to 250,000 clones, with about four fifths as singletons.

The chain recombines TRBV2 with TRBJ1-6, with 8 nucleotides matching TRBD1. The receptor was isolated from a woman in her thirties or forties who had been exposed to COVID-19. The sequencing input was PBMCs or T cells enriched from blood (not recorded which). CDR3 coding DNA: TGTGCCAGCCACCTCGGGACAGGTCAGCTTTCACCCCTCCACTTT. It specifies CASHLGTGQLSPLHF.